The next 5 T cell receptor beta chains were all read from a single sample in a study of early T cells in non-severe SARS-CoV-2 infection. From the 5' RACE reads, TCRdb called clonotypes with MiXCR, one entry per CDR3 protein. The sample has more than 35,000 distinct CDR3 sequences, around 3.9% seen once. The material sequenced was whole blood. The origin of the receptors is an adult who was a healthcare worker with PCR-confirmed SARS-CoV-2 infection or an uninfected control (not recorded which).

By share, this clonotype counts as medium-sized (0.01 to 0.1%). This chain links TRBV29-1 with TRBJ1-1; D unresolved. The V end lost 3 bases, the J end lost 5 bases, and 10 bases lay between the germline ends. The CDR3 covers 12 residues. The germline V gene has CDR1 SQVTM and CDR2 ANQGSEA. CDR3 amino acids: CSVDRPFTEAFF. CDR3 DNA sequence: TGCAGCGTTGATAGGCCTTTTACTGAAGCTTTCTTT.

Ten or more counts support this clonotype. The CDR3 loop reads CASRCKPTGTSDRDTGELFF. Written as DNA, the CDR3 is TGTGCAAGTCGCTGCAAACCTACCGGGACTAGCGACAGGGACACCGGGGAGCTGTTTTTT. This chain links TRBV12-2 with TRBJ2-2; TRBD2, the table's D call, was not compared with the DNA. TRBV12-2 is a pseudogene locus. The CDR3 is 20 residues long.

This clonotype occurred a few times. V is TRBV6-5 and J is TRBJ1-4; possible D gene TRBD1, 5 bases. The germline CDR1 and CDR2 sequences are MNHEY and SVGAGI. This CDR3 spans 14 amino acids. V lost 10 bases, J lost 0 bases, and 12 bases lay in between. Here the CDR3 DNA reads TGTGCCACCCGAACAGGCGCAACTAATGAAAAACTGTTTTTT. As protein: CATRTGATNEKLFF.

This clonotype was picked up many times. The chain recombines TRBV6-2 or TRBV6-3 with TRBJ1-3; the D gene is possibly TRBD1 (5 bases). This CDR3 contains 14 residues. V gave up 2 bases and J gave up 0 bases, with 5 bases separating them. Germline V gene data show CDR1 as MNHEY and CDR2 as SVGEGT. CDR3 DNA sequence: TGTGCCAGCAGTTACAGGGGCTCTGGAAACACCATATATTTT. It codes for CASSYRGSGNTIYF.

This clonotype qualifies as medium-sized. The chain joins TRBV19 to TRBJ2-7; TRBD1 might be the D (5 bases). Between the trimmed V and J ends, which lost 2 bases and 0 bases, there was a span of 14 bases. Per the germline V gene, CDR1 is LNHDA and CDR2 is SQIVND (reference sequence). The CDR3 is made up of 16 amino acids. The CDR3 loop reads CASSISARTPSYEQYF. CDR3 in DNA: TGTGCCAGTAGTATATCGGCGAGGACACCCTCCTACGAGCAGTACTTC.